Listed here is a single T cell receptor beta chain. Its antigen is not identified. Germline V gene lookup returns CDR1 SNHLY and CDR2 FYNNEI. The CDR3 runs to 14 residues. V lost 2 bases and J lost 8; bases outside the gene matches: 8. The sample belongs to a study of blood T cells in healthy people across ages. The authors drew around 9.3 milliliters of peripheral blood from each donor. A second PCR, run for roughly 7 to 12 cycles, used a sample-barcoded 5' primer plus a J-beta primer mix. Via MiXCR, TCRdb re-called the 5' RACE reads, giving one row per CDR3 protein. The profile shows approximately 800,000 distinct CDR3 sequences, approximately 60% of them singletons. General study results and limits: Significant beta diversity loss was already apparent by age approximately 40, declining roughly linearly.

The specimen sequenced was blood. J is TRBJ1-2 and V is TRBV2; 7 nucleotides align to TRBD1. The receptor was derived from a man aged 35-49 years in good health. DNA for the CDR3: TGTGCCAGCAGTGAATCAACAGGGGATTCCGGCTACACCTTC. It translates to CASSESTGDSGYTF.